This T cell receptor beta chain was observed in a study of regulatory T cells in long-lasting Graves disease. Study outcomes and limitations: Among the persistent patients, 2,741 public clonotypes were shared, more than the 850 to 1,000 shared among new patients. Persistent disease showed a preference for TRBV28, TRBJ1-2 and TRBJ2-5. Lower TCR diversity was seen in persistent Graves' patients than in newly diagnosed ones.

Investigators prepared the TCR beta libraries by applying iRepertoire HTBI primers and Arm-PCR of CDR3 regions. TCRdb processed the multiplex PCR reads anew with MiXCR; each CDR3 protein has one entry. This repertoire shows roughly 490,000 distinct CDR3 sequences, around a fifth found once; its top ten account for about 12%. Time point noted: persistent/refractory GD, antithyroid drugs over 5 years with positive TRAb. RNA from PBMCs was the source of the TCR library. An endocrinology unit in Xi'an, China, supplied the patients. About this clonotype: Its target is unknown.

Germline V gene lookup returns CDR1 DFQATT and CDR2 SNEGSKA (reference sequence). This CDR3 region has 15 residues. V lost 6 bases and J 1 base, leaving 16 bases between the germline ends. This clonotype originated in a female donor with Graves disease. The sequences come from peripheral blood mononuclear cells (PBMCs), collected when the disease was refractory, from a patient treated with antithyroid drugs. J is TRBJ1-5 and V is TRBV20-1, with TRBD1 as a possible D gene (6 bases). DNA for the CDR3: TGCAGTGCCCTCAGAGGGGGGATAAGCAATCAGCCCCAGCATTTT. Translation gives CSALRGGISNQPQHF.